This TCR beta chain stems from a study of shared clonotypes between healthy human individuals. Trimming removed 2 bases from V and 5 bases from J; junction bases left unmatched: 9. Germline values: CDR1 SQVTM, CDR2 ANQGSEA. The CDR3 extends over 16 amino acids. Clones were sequenced by immunoSEQ multiplex PCR, and TCRdb holds only the in-frame ones, with some missing. The sample consists of about 2.3 million clones, 85% to 95% of them appearing once. Sequences were obtained from naive CD4+ T cells from PBMCs. Specified subset: CD45RA+ positively selected. This sequence joins TRBV29-1 and TRBJ2-2, with 9 nucleotides matching TRBD2. This clonotype originated in a man younger than 30 in good health. Some clones in this sample may be carry-over from other donors' samples. CDR3 amino acids: CSVEHGREGPTGELFF. The CDR3 coding sequence is TGCAGCGTTGAACATGGGCGGGAGGGCCCTACCGGGGAGCTGTTTTTT.